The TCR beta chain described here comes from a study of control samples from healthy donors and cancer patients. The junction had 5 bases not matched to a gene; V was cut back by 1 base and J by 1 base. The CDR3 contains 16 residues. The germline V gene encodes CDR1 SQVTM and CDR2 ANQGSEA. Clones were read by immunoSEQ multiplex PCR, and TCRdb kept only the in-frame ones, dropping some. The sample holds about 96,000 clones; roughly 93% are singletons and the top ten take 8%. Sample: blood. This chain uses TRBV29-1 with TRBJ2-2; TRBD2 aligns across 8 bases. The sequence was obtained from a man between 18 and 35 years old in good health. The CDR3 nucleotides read TGCAGCGTTGAAGGGCTAGCGGGTCGGAACACCGGGGAGCTGTTTTTT. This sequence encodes CSVEGLAGRNTGELFF.